Following are 9 T cell receptor beta chains from one sample sequenced in a study of technical replicates of blood from a few donors (dated by TCRdb to about 2017). Library construction relied on the immunoSEQ multiplex PCR assay. TCRdb retrieved this table from immuneACCESS and kept in-frame rearrangements only. Not all clones are present; in checked studies, unresolved V genes account for under half, and no reason is known for the remainder. Recorded for this sample are around 70,000 clones; 90% to 95% of them occurred a single time. The ten largest account for about 0.35% of the sample. The source material was T cells isolated from PBMCs. The source is a human donor in good health.

This chain uses TRBV15 with TRBJ1-1; 7 bases fit TRBD1. V shed 7 bases and J 6 bases; nucleotides not matched to a gene: 17. The CDR3 has 16 residues. Germline CDR1 and CDR2: LNHNV and YYDKDF (reference sequence). CDR3 region: CATIEAPPTGIPEAFF. The CDR3 region has the DNA TGTGCCACCATCGAAGCACCACCGACAGGGATCCCTGAAGCTTTCTTT.

This clone was observed once. V usage is TRBV2 and J usage is TRBJ2-7; TRBD2 matches at 13 bases. V lost 5 bases and J lost 6; bases outside the gene matches: 16. The CDR3 sequence is 18 residues long. Per the germline V gene, CDR1 is SNHLY and CDR2 is FYNNEI. The CDR3 sequence is CASSRKGLAGHPAGEQYF. DNA of the CDR3: TGTGCCAGCAGTCGAAAGGGACTAGCGGGACACCCTGCGGGCGAGCAGTACTTC.

This rearrangement joins TRBV9 to TRBJ2-5; D may be TRBD2 (5 bases). The length of the CDR3 is 17 residues. Germline-derived CDR1 and CDR2 are SGDLS and YYNGEE. V lost 4 bases, J lost 2 bases, and 21 bases lay in between. CDR3 protein: CASSSSGRGLLQETQYF. The CDR3 bases are TGTGCCAGCAGCTCCTCCGGTAGAGGACTCCTACAAGAGACCCAGTACTTC.

The V call is TRBV30, the J call TRBJ2-3; 13 positions match TRBD2. CDR1 and CDR2 (germline): GTSNPN, SVGIG (reference sequence). The CDR3 runs 16 residues. Unmatched junction bases numbered 7, after V lost 6 bases and J lost 1 base. The chain's CDR3 is CACGLAGVKGTDTQYF. Here the CDR3 DNA reads TGTGCCTGCGGACTAGCGGGAGTAAAGGGCACAGATACGCAGTATTTT.

The V call is TRBV6-1, the J call TRBJ1-2, with D maybe TRBD1 (5 bases). The ends were cut back, 6 bases at V and 5 bases at J, with 19 bases in the middle. The CDR3 extends over 15 amino acids. Germline assignment: CDR1 MNHNS and CDR2 SASEGT. The CDR3 reads CASSLEAAGTYGYTF. In DNA, the CDR3 is TGTGCCAGCAGCTTGGAGGCCGCAGGGACTTATGGCTACACCTTC.

CDR3 sequence (DNA): TGCGCCAGCAGCCAAGGAGGGACAGTTAACTACGAGCAGTACTTC. Protein: CASSQGGTVNYEQYF. The genes are TRBV4-1 and TRBJ2-7; TRBD1 matches at 7 bases. Germline V CDR1 and CDR2: MGHRA, YSYEKL. V shed 1 base and J 3 bases; nucleotides not matched to a gene: 6. This CDR3 spans 15 amino acids.

This clone showed up just once. This sequence joins TRBV7-9 and TRBJ2-7, with 11 bases lining up with TRBD1. V was pared by 3 bases and J by 3 bases, with 4 bases of the junction left unmatched. Germline CDR1 and CDR2: SEHNR and FQNEAQ (reference sequence). The CDR3 has 15 residues. CDR3: CASSFGTGGFYEQYF. CDR3 nucleotide sequence: TGTGCCAGCAGCTTCGGGACAGGGGGATTCTACGAGCAGTACTTC.

The chain is built from TRBV14 and TRBJ2-7; D is ambiguous. The CDR3 is made up of 13 amino acids. Deletions cut 4 bases from V and 4 bases from J, with 11 bases between. CDR1 is SGHDN, CDR2 FVKESK, per germline. The CDR3 spells CASSPPRYYEQYF. In nucleotides, the CDR3 is TGTGCCAGCAGCCCTCCTCGTTATTACGAGCAGTACTTC.

The chain has TRBV27 and TRBJ2-2, with TRBD1 matching 8 bases. This CDR3 has 17 residues. The germline gives CDR1 MNHEY, CDR2 SMNVEV (reference sequence). V shed 2 bases, J shed 7 bases, and the junction held 12 bases outside the gene matches. The CDR3 bases are TGTGCCAGCAGTTTAGGTATTGATCCAGGGGGCTTCGGGGAGCTGTTTTTT. Its translation is CASSLGIDPGGFGELFF.